This T cell receptor beta chain was retrieved from a study of T-cell memory formation after mild COVID-19. Study as a whole: Most TCR clusters belonged to a single donor. Study outcomes and limitations: Day 15 to 85 contractors were CD4/CD8 balanced; later expanders leaned CD4+.

The length of the CDR3 is 20 residues. V was pared by 5 bases and J by 4 bases, with 32 bases between. Germline assignment: CDR1 SGHVS and CDR2 FQNEAQ. Regarding this clonotype: Antigen: not known.

From 5'RACE with constant-segment primers came TCR alpha and TCR beta cDNA libraries that carried sample barcodes and UMIs. Using its own MiXCR run on the 5' RACE reads, TCRdb lists one record per CDR3 protein. This sample has some 280,000 distinct CDR3 sequences, with 15% to 20% found just once. This chain joins TRBV7-8 and TRBJ1-2, with unresolved D. Sequencing was performed on PBMCs or a T cell subset sorted from them (not recorded which). This TCR was recovered from a man aged 18-30 years who had mild COVID-19 (a few samples of this study predate the infection). Cell type and time point are not known. The CDR3 nucleotides are TGTGCCAGCAGCCTACCCCTAGGGAGGACCGGCGCTGTGGGTTCCTATGGCTACACCTTC. Translation gives CASSLPLGRTGAVGSYGYTF.